A selection of T cell receptor beta chains follows, all from one sample in a study of cytomegalovirus exposure and HLA in healthy donors. Data came from immunoSEQ multiplex PCR; TCRdb stores just in-frame clones and leaves some out. Of more than 85,000 clones in the sample, about 69% were seen once. The source material was PBMCs. The receptors were sampled from a man aged 40-55 years in good health and CMV-seronegative. Each CDR3 is given with its conserved first and last residue. D genes are given only for firm matches. The size entry is marked missing in some rows and otherwise reads once, few, many or a size class.

CDR3 protein: CSVVIFRRDWGSGNTIYF
CDR3 DNA: TGCAGCGTTGTCATTTTCAGGAGGGATTGGGGCTCTGGAAACACCATATATTTT
V gene: TRBV29-1
D gene: -
clone size: -
J gene: TRBJ1-3

CDR3 protein: CASSYDSSNQPQHF
CDR3 DNA: TGTGCCAGCAGCTACGACAGTAGCAATCAGCCCCAGCATTTT
V gene: TRBV7-9
D gene: -
clone size: -
J gene: TRBJ1-5

CDR3 protein: CASSTQGREQFF
CDR3 DNA: TGTGCCAGCAGTACACAGGGGCGTGAGCAGTTCTTC
V gene: TRBV27
D gene: TRBD1
clone size: few
J gene: TRBJ2-1

CDR3 protein: CASSQDLHTRRDEYEQYF
CDR3 DNA: TGCGCCAGCAGCCAAGATTTGCACACCCGGCGGGACGAATACGAGCAGTACTTC
V gene: TRBV4-1
D gene: -
clone size: -
J gene: TRBJ2-7

CDR3 protein: CASSSPGQGQTYNEQFF
CDR3 DNA: TGTGCCAGCAGCTCCCCGGGCCAGGGACAAACCTACAATGAGCAGTTCTTC
V gene: TRBV5-4
D gene: -
clone size: once
J gene: TRBJ2-1

CDR3 protein: CASSQVGAGDRTDTQYF
CDR3 DNA: TGCGCCAGCAGCCAAGTCGGCGCGGGGGATAGGACAGATACGCAGTATTTT
V gene: TRBV4-3
D gene: TRBD2
clone size: -
J gene: TRBJ2-3

CDR3 protein: CATRTANTEAFF
CDR3 DNA: TGTGCCACCAGGACAGCGAACACTGAAGCTTTCTTT
V gene: TRBV19
D gene: -
clone size: -
J gene: TRBJ1-1

CDR3 protein: CASRAGTGSWTQYF
CDR3 DNA: TGTGCCAGTAGGGCTGGGACAGGGAGTTGGACCCAGTACTTC
V gene: TRBV19
D gene: TRBD1
clone size: -
J gene: TRBJ2-5

CDR3 protein: CASSSTTGTVNEKLFF
CDR3 DNA: TGCGCCAGCAGCTCGACAACCGGGACAGTAAATGAAAAACTGTTTTTT
V gene: TRBV5-1
D gene: TRBD1
clone size: few
J gene: TRBJ1-4

CDR3 protein: CASSSGEIYNSPLHF
CDR3 DNA: TGTGCCAGCAGTTCAGGGGAAATCTATAATTCACCCCTCCACTTT
V gene: TRBV6-5
D gene: -
clone size: -
J gene: TRBJ1-6

CDR3 protein: CASSFKGNYEGYTF
CDR3 DNA: TGCGCCAGCAGCTTTAAGGGGAATTATGAAGGCTACACCTTC
V gene: TRBV5-1
D gene: -
clone size: -
J gene: TRBJ1-2

CDR3 protein: CASSFGSGGGEKLFF
CDR3 DNA: TGTGCCAGCAGCTTCGGCTCAGGGGGCGGTGAAAAACTGTTTTTT
V gene: TRBV11-2
D gene: TRBD1
clone size: -
J gene: TRBJ1-4

CDR3 protein: CASSTSGISDTQYF
CDR3 DNA: TGTGCCAGCAGCACTAGCGGGATATCAGATACGCAGTATTTT
V gene: TRBV7-2
D gene: TRBD2
clone size: few
J gene: TRBJ2-3

CDR3 protein: CASSLTGGYGYTF
CDR3 DNA: TGTGCCAGCAGTCTAACAGGGGGCTATGGCTACACCTTC
V gene: TRBV28
D gene: TRBD1
clone size: few
J gene: TRBJ1-2

CDR3 protein: CAWSVSGYEQYF
CDR3 DNA: TGTGCCTGGAGCGTCAGCGGCTACGAGCAGTACTTC
V gene: TRBV30
D gene: -
clone size: once
J gene: TRBJ2-7

CDR3 protein: CASSIDRWVNTEAFF
CDR3 DNA: TGTGCCAGTAGTATCGACAGGTGGGTGAACACTGAAGCTTTCTTT
V gene: TRBV19
D gene: -
clone size: -
J gene: TRBJ1-1

CDR3 protein: CASSLAGAETQYF
CDR3 DNA: TGTGCCAGCAGCTTAGCTGGGGCGGAGACCCAGTACTTC
V gene: TRBV7-2
D gene: -
clone size: few
J gene: TRBJ2-5

CDR3 protein: CASSQVYGNTEAFF
CDR3 DNA: TGTGCCAGCAGCCAAGTTTACGGGAACACTGAAGCTTTCTTT
V gene: TRBV14
D gene: -
clone size: -
J gene: TRBJ1-1

CDR3 protein: CASSIGLAGGEQYF
CDR3 DNA: TGTGCCAGTAGTATAGGTTTAGCGGGAGGCGAGCAGTACTTC
V gene: TRBV19
D gene: TRBD2
clone size: -
J gene: TRBJ2-7

CDR3 protein: CASRTGQGARNQPQHF
CDR3 DNA: TGTGCCAGCAGGACCGGACAGGGGGCTAGGAATCAGCCCCAGCATTTT
V gene: TRBV2
D gene: TRBD1
clone size: -
J gene: TRBJ1-5

CDR3 protein: CASSLGGASSNYEQYF
CDR3 DNA: TGTGCCAGCAGCTTAGGAGGGGCTAGCTCGAACTACGAGCAGTACTTC
V gene: TRBV5-6
D gene: -
clone size: once
J gene: TRBJ2-7

CDR3 protein: CASSPLTAYGYTF
CDR3 DNA: TGTGCCAGCAGTCCACTGACAGCTTATGGCTACACCTTC
V gene: TRBV27
D gene: -
clone size: -
J gene: TRBJ1-2

CDR3 protein: CASRLTHSGNTIYF
CDR3 DNA: TGTGCCAGCAGGCTGACTCATTCTGGAAACACCATATATTTT
V gene: TRBV28
D gene: -
clone size: -
J gene: TRBJ1-3